This T cell receptor beta chain is drawn from a study of blood T cell repertoires in COVID-19. At the level of the study: Acute and convalescent COVID-19 specimens originated in the United States, Italy and Spain. The analysed material was cDNA or gDNA that came from T cells, B-cell-depleted T cells, or PBMCs.

CDR3 length: 16 amino acids. The germline gives CDR1 LNHDA, CDR2 SQIVND (reference sequence). The junction had 11 bases not matched to a gene; V was cut back by 4 bases and J by 7 bases. Assay used: immunoSEQ multiplex PCR; TCRdb lists only in-frame clones, some missing. Found here are fewer than 150,000 clones, roughly 85% of them singletons; the top ten hold about 13%. This sequence joins TRBV19 and TRBJ2-2, with 8 bases identical to TRBD2. This TCR came from a human donor in a cohort sampled during active COVID-19. The specimen was peripheral blood. CDR3 in amino acids: CASSTEGRGGSGELFF. The CDR3 DNA follows: TGTGCCAGTAGTACCGAAGGACGGGGGGGTAGCGGGGAGCTGTTTTTT.